The clone carrying this T cell receptor (beta chain) has just a few counts. There are 14 residues in the CDR3. Per the germline V gene, CDR1 is SGHTA and CDR2 is FQGNSA. The V gene lost 0 bases and the J gene lost 6 bases, with 9 bases spanning the gap. These data belong to a study of T-cell reconstitution after alpha-beta-depleted transplantation in children. Construction of the TCRbeta library involved unique molecular identifiers. MiXCR, applied by TCRdb to the PCR reads, yields one record per CDR3 protein. The data hold 420,000 or so distinct CDR3 sequences, with around 9.9% observed a single time.

This receptor was taken from a human donor who donated a stem cell graft to a child with acute myeloid leukemia. The rearrangement links TRBV7-2 to TRBJ1-5; D might be TRBD1 (5 bases). Material: PBMCs from the stem cell graft donor, obtained from the stem cell graft. This chain's CDR3 is CASSLAGDGQPQHF. The CDR3 DNA is TGTGCCAGCAGCTTAGCAGGGGACGGTCAGCCCCAGCATTTT.